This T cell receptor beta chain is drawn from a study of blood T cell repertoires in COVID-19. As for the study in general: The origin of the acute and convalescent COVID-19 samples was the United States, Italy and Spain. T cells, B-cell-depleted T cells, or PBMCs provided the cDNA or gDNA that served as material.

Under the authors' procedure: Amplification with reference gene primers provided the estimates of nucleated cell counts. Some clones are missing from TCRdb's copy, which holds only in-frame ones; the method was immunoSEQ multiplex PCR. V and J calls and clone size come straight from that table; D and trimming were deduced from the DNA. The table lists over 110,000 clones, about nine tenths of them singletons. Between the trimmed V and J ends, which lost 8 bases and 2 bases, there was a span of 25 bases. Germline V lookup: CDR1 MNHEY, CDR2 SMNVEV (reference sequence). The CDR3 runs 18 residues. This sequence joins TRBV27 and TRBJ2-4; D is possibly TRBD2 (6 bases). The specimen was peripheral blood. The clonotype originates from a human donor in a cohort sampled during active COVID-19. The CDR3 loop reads CASLWSSAGFRTKNIQYF. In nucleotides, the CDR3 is TGTGCCAGCCTCTGGTCTAGCGCCGGGTTTAGAACCAAAAACATTCAGTACTTC.